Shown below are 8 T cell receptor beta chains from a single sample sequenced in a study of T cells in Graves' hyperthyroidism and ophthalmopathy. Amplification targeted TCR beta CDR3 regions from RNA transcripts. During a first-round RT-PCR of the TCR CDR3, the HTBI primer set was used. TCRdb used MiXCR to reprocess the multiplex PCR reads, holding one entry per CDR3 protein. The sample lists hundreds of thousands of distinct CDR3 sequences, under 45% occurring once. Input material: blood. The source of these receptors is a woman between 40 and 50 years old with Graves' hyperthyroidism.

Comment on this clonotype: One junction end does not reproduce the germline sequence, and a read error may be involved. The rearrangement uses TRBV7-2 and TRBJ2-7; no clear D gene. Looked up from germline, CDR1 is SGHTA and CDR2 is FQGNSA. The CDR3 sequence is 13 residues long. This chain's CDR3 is CASSQGWPYEQYF. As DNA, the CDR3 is TGCGCCAGCAGCCAAGGTTGGCCCTACGAGCAGTACTTC.

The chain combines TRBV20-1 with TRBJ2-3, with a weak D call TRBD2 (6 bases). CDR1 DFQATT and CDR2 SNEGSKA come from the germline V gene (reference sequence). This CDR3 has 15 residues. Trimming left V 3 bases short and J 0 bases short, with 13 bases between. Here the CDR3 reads CSASGSPISTDTQYF. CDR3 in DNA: TGCAGTGCTAGCGGGAGCCCAATAAGCACAGATACGCAGTATTTT.

CDR3 residues: CSARSYRGRGSSGSYNSPLHF. The CDR3, as DNA: TGCAGTGCTAGATCCTACAGGGGGAGAGGGTCAAGTGGGTCCTATAATTCACCCCTCCACTTT. The chain is built from TRBV20-1 and TRBJ1-6, with 8 bases matching TRBD1. Germline lookup yields CDR1 DFQATT and CDR2 SNEGSKA (reference sequence). J gave up 1 base and V 2 bases, and 19 bases lay outside the gene matches. The CDR3 is made up of 21 amino acids.

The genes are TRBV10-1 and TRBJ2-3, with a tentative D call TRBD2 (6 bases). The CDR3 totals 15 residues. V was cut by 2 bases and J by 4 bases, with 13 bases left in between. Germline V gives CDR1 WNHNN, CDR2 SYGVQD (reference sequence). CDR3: CASSEKAGPADTQYF. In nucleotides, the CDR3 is TGCGCCAGCAGTGAGAAGGCGGGACCCGCAGATACGCAGTATTTT.

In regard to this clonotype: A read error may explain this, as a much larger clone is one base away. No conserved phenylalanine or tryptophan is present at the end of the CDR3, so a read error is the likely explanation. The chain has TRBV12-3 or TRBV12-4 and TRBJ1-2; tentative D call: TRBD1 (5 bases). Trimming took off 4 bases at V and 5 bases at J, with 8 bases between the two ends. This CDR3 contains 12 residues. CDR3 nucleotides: TGTGCCAGCAGTTGGAGGGGTTATGGCTACACCCTC. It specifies CASSWRGYGYTL.

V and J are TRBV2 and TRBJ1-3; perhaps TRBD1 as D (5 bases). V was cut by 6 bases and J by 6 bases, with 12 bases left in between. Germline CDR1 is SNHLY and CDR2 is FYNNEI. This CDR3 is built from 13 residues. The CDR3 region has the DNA TGTGCCAGCAGCCGGGACCCTTTAAACACCATATATTTT. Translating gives CASSRDPLNTIYF. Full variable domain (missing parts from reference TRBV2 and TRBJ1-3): EPEVTQTPSHQVTQMGQEVILRCVPISNHLYFYWYRQILGQKVEFLVSFYNNEISEKSEIFDDQFSVERPDGSNFTLKIRSTKLEDSAMYFCASSRDPLNTIYFGEGSWLTVV.

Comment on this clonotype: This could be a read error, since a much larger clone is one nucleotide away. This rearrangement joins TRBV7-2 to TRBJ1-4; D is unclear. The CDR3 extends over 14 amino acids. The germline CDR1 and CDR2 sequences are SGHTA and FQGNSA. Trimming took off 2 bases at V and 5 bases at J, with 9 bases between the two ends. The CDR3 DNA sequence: TGTGCCAGCAGCTTAAGGTGGGCAAATGAAAAACTGTTTTTT. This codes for CASSLRWANEKLFF.

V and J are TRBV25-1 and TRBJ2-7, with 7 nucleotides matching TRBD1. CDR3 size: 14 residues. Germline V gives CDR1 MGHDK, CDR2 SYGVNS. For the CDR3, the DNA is TGTGCTAGGGCTACAGGGGCCCCTCCTTACGAGCAGTACTTC. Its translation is CARATGAPPYEQYF.